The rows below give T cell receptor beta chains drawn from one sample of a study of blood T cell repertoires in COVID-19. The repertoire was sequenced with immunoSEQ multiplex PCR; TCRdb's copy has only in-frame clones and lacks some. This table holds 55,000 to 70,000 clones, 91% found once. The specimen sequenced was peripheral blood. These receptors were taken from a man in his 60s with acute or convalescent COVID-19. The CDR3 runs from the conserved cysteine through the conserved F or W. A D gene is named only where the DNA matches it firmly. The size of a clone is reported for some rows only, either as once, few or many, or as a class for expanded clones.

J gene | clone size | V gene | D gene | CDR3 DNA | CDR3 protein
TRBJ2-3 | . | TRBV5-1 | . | TGCGCCAGCAGCTTGGGGACTACTCTTTCTACAGATACGCAGTATTTT | CASSLGTTLSTDTQYF
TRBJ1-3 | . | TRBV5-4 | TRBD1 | TGTGCCAGCAGCTTGGGGGGGACAGGGGTTTCTGGAAACACCATATATTTT | CASSLGGTGVSGNTIYF
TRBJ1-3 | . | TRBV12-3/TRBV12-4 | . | TGTGCCAGCACCCTTGGAAACACCATATATTTT | CASTLGNTIYF
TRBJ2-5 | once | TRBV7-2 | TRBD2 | TGTGCCAGCAGCTTTACGACCGGGAGGATCCAAGAGACCCAGTACTTC | CASSFTTGRIQETQYF
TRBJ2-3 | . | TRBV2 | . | TGTGCCAGCAGTGGCCCCCGGGGGAGAACCCCGCAGTATTTT | CASSGPRGRTPQYF
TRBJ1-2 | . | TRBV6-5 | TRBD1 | TGTGCCAGCGGCAGGGGGCCCGGAGATGACTACACCTTC | CASGRGPGDDYTF
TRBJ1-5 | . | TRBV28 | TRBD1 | TGTGCCAGCAGTTTCCCCAGGGGGCTGGGGGGGCAGCCCCAGCATTTT | CASSFPRGLGGQPQHF
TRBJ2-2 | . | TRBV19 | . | TGTGCCAGTAAGGGGACTGTGAACACCGGGGAGCTGTTTTTT | CASKGTVNTGELFF
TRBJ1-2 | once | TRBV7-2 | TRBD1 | TGTGCCAGCAGCTCGGTCGACAGGGGGTATGGCTACACCTTC | CASSSVDRGYGYTF
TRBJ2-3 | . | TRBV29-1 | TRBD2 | TGCAGCGTCGACCAGCGGGAGTCTTACAATACGCAGTATTTT | CSVDQRESYNTQYF